This TCR beta chain was captured by sequencing in a study of cytomegalovirus exposure and HLA in healthy donors. Germline V lookup: CDR1 MDHEN, CDR2 SYDVKM. There are 17 residues in the CDR3. V lost 6 bases and J 0 bases, leaving 20 bases between the germline ends. Sequencing used immunoSEQ multiplex PCR; TCRdb keeps in-frame clones, though not all of them. Among 120,000 or so clones listed, around nine tenths were seen once. Study-level results: According to a later analysis, TCR clusters from the first cohort tended to co-occur in the approximately 120 validation repertoires. Cytomegalovirus-associated TCR beta chains were listed, numbering approximately 150.

Comment on this clone: Its antigen is unidentified.

Material: PBMCs. The sequence came from a woman between 18 and 30 years old in good health and CMV-seronegative. V and J are TRBV28 and TRBJ1-1; D possibly corresponds to TRBD1 (5 bases). CDR3: CASSLAQVAGVNTEAFF. The DNA of the CDR3 is TGTGCCAGCAGCCTCGCACAGGTGGCAGGAGTGAACACTGAAGCTTTCTTT.